This entry is about one TCR beta chain. Its specificity is not known. This entry is derived from a study of cytomegalovirus exposure and HLA in healthy donors. Overall study context: Earlier, 150 million to 200 million T cells were analyzed, and about 100 million unique TCR beta sequences were found among them. Study conclusions and caveats: Under in vitro conditions, a few CMV-associated chains were confirmed as specific for CMV antigens.

The PCR ran on 60 Vbeta and 13 Jbeta primers. Repertoires were generated with immunoSEQ multiplex PCR, while TCRdb's copy carries only in-frame clones and drops some. The sample contains over 95,000 clones, 74% of which appear only once. The CDR3 loop spans 14 amino acids. J was trimmed by 2 bases and V by 6 bases; bases with no gene match: 6. From germline, CDR1 is LNHDA and CDR2 SQIVND (reference sequence). The TCR sequence derives from a human donor in good health. The specimen sequenced was PBMCs. The rearrangement links TRBV19 to TRBJ2-5, with TRBD1 identical over 7 bases. CDR3 nucleotides: TGTGCCAGTAGCCTACAGGGGTGGCAAGAGACCCAGTACTTC. Its translation is CASSLQGWQETQYF. Full variable domain (missing parts from reference TRBV19 and TRBJ2-5): DGGITQSPKYLFRKEGQNVTLSCEQNLNHDAMYWYRQDPGQGLRLIYYSQIVNDFQKGDIAEGYSVSREKKESFPLTVTSAQKNPTAFYLCASSLQGWQETQYFGPGTRLLVL.